These 7 T cell receptor beta chains came from one sample sequenced in a study of T cells in Graves' hyperthyroidism and ophthalmopathy. From RNA transcripts, TCR beta CDR3 regions were amplified. The HTBI set primed first-round TCR CDR3 RT-PCR. TCRdb reprocessed the multiplex PCR reads with MiXCR, giving one entry per CDR3 protein. Among about 420,000 distinct CDR3 sequences listed, about a sixth were seen once. Sequences were obtained from blood. These TCRs come from a woman aged 18 to 35 with Graves' hyperthyroidism.

This clonotype has just a few counts. V and J are TRBV24-1 and TRBJ2-1; D gene ambiguous. The germline gives CDR1 KGHDR, CDR2 SFDVKD. This CDR3 has 15 amino acids. Trimming stripped 1 base from V and 6 bases from J, with 12 bases between. CDR3 bases: TGTGCCACCAGTGATTTCTCGCCATTCCGCAATGAGCAGTTCTTC. The encoded protein is CATSDFSPFRNEQFF.

CDR3 loop: CASSVVGYGNTIYF. The CDR3 DNA reads TGTGCCAGCAGCGTAGTGGGGTATGGAAACACCATATATTTT. V and J are TRBV9 and TRBJ1-3; D not certain. This CDR3 comprises 14 residues. Per the germline V gene, CDR1 is SGDLS and CDR2 is YYNGEE. Between the trimmed V and J ends, which lost 0 bases and 3 bases, there was a span of 7 bases.

The V call is TRBV20-1, the J call TRBJ2-3, with D perhaps TRBD2 (5 bases). Per germline, CDR1 DFQATT and CDR2 SNEGSKA (reference sequence). The CDR3 extends over 14 amino acids. V lost 0 bases to trimming and J lost 6 bases, with 13 bases between them. Here the CDR3 reads CSAREDHGGDTQYF. The CDR3 nucleotides are TGCAGTGCTAGAGAAGACCACGGCGGGGATACGCAGTATTTT.

This clonotype was observed many times. The chain recombines TRBV20-1 with TRBJ1-5; 10 bases match TRBD1. CDR3 size: 14 residues. Germline loops: CDR1 DFQATT, CDR2 SNEGSKA (reference sequence). Germline trimming cut 6 bases from V and 6 bases from J; bases unmatched to any gene: 8. The CDR3 is CSAIDRGPGQPQHF. The CDR3 DNA sequence: TGCAGTGCCATCGACAGGGGGCCCGGTCAGCCCCAGCATTTT.

This clonotype was counted only a few times. One base away lies a much larger clone, so this may be a sequencing read error. This sequence joins TRBV12-3 or TRBV12-4 and TRBJ2-3; no definite D call. TRBJ1-5 matches the DNA end more closely, so the J call is doubtful. The CDR3 length is 15 residues. The CDR3 here is CASSLGAGGTDTQHF. The CDR3 DNA follows: TGTGCCAGCAGTTTAGGAGCGGGAGGAACAGATACGCAGCATTTT.

Regarding this clonotype: The junction does not match germline at one end; this may be a read error. The V gene is TRBV7-2, the J gene TRBJ1-4; D is uncertain. This CDR3 is built from 16 residues. Germline CDR1 SGHTA, CDR2 FQGNSA. CDR3 nucleotides: TGTGCCCGCAGCGTCGACTCGACCGGGCCCCGGACCCAACTGTTTTTT. This translates into CARSVDSTGPRTQLFF.

Ten or more counts support this clonotype. The chain is built from TRBV11-3 and TRBJ2-4; 9 nucleotides line up with TRBD2. With 0 bases clipped from V and 4 bases from J, the junction kept 4 bases outside the gene matches. The CDR3 totals 16 residues. Germline-derived CDR1 and CDR2 are SGHNT and YENEEA. CDR3 sequence: CASSLDQLAGKNIQYF. The CDR3 coding sequence is TGTGCCAGCAGCTTAGATCAGCTAGCGGGGAAAAACATTCAGTACTTC.